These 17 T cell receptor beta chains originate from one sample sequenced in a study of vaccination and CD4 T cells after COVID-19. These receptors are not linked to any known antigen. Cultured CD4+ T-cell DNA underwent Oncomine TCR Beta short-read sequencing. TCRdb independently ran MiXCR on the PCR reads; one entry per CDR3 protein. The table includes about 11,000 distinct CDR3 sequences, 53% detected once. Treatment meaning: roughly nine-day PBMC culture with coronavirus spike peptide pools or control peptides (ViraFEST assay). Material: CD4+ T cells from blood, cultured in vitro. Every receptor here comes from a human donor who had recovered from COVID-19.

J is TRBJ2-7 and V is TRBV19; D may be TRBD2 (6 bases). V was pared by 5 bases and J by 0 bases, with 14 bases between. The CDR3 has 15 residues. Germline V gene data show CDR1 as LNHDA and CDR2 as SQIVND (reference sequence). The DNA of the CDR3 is TGTGCCAGTAGTCTCCGTCGGGGGACCTCCTACGAGCAGTACTTC. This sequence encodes CASSLRRGTSYEQYF.

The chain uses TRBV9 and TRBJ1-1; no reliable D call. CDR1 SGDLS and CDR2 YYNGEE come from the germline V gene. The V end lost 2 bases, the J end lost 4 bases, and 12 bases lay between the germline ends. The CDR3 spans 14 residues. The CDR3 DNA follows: TGTGCCAGCAGCGTGATGACTCTGGGCACTGAAGCTTTCTTT. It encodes CASSVMTLGTEAFF.

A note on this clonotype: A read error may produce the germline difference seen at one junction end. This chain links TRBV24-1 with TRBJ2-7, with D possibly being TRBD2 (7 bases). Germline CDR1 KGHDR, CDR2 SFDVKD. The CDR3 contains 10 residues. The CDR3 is CAGGGLLKVF. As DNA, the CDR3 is TGTGCCGGGGGGGGGCTCCTAAAGGTCTTC.

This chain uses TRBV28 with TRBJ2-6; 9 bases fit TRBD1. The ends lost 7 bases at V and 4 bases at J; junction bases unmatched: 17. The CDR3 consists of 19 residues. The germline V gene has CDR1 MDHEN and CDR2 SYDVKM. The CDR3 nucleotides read TGTGCCAGCACCATAGGGACAGGGAGGAGGAGTCTGGGGGCCAACGTCCTGACTTTC. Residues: CASTIGTGRRSLGANVLTF.

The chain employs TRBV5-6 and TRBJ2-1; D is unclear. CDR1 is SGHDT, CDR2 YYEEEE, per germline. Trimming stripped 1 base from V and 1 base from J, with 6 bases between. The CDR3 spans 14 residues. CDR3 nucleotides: TGTGCCAGCAGCTTGTGGCAGTCCTACAATGAGCAGTTCTTC. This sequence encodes CASSLWQSYNEQFF.

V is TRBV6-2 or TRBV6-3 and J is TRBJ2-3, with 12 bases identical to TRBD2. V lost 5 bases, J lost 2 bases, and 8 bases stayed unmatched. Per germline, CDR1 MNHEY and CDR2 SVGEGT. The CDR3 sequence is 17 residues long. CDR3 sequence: CASSHPGLAGLTDTQYF. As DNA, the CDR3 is TGTGCCAGCAGTCATCCGGGACTAGCGGGCCTCACAGATACGCAGTATTTT.

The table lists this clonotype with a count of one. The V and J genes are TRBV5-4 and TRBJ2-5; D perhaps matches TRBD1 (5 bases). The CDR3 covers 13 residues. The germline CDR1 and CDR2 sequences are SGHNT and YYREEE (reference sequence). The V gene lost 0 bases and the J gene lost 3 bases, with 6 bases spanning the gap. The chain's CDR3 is CASSLGQKETQYF. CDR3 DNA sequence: TGTGCCAGCAGCTTGGGACAGAAAGAGACCCAGTACTTC.

CDR3 DNA: TGTGCCAGCTCCCTGGTTCCCTCCCCCTCTGGGGCCAACGTCCTGACTTTC. Protein: CASSLVPSPSGANVLTF. The chain combines TRBV6-1 with TRBJ2-6; D not certain. The V gene lost 8 bases and the J gene lost 0 bases, with 17 bases spanning the gap. The CDR3 covers 17 residues. Germline CDR1 reads MNHNS; CDR2 reads SASEGT.

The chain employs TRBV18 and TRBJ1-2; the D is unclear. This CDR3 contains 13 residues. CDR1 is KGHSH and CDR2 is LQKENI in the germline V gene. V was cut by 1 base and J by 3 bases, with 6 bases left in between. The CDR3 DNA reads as TGTGCCAGCTCACCACTAGGTCACTATGGCTACACCTTC. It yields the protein CASSPLGHYGYTF.

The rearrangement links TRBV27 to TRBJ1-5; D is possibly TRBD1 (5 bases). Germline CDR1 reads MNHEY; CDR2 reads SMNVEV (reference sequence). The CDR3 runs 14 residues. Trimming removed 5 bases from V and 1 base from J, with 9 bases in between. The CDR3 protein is CASSSGGSNQPQHF. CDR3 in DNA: TGTGCCAGCAGTAGTGGGGGGAGCAATCAGCCCCAGCATTTT.

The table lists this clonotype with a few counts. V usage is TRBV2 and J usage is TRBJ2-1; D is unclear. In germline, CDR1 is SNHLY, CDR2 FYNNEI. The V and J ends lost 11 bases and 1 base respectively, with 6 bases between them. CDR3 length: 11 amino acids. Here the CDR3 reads CAGDSYNEQFF. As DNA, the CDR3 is TGTGCCGGCGATTCCTACAATGAGCAGTTCTTC.

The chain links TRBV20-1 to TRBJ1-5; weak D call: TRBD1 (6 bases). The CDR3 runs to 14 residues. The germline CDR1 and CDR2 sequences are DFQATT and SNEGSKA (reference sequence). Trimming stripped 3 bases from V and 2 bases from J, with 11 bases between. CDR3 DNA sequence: TGCAGTGCTAGGCATAGACAGGGCAATCAGCCCCAGCATTTT. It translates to CSARHRQGNQPQHF.

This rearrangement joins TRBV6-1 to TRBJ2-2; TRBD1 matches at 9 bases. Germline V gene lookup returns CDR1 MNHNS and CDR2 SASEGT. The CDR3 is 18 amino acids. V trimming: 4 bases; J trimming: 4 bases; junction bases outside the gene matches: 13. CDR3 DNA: TGTGCCAGCAGTGGGGGGCATTCCGGGACAGGGCTCACCGGGGAGCTGTTTTTT. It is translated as CASSGGHSGTGLTGELFF.

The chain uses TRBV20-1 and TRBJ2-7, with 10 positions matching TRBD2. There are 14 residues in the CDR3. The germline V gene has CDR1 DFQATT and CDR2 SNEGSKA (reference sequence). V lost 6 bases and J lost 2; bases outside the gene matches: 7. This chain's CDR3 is CSASRTSGPYEQYF. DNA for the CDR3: TGCAGTGCATCGCGGACTAGCGGTCCCTACGAGCAGTACTTC.

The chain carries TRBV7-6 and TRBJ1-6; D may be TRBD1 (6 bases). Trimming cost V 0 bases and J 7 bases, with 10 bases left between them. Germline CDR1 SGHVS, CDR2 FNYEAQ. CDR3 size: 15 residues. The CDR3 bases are TGTGCCAGCAGCTTAGCCGGACAGAGGAATTCACCCCTCCACTTT. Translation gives CASSLAGQRNSPLHF.

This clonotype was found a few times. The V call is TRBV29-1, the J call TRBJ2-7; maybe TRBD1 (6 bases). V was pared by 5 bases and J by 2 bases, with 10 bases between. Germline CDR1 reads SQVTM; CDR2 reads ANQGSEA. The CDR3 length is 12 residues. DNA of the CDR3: TGCAGCGTTAAAAGGGGGACCTACGAGCAGTACTTC. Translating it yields CSVKRGTYEQYF.

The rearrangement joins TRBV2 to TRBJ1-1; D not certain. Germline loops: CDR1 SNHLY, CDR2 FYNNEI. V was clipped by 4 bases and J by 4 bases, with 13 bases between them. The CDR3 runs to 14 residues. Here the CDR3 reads CASSGGLRGTEAFF. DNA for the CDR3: TGTGCCAGCAGTGGTGGACTGCGGGGCACTGAAGCTTTCTTT. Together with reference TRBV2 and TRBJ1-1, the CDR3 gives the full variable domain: EPEVTQTPSHQVTQMGQEVILRCVPISNHLYFYWYRQILGQKVEFLVSFYNNEISEKSEIFDDQFSVERPDGSNFTLKIRSTKLEDSAMYFCASSGGLRGTEAFFGQGTRLTVV.